A selection of T cell receptor beta chains follows, all from one sample in a study of cytomegalovirus exposure and HLA in healthy donors. The protocol was immunoSEQ multiplex PCR, while the TCRdb copy is restricted to in-frame clones and leaves out a portion. The data contain some 150,000 clones, approximately 89% of them singletons. Material: PBMCs. The receptors stem from a woman aged 18-29 years in good health and CMV-seropositive. Both conserved end residues are part of each CDR3. Fields, in order: D gene, J gene, clone size, V gene, CDR3 protein, CDR3 DNA. A D gene is named only where the DNA matches it firmly. Only some rows state a clone size, as once, few, many or a class for expanded clones.

d_gene: TRBD1; j_gene: TRBJ2-1; abundance: NA; v_gene: TRBV5-4; CDR3aa: CASSLPSSRQGSEQFF; CDR3nt: TGTGCCAGCAGCTTACCTTCATCTCGACAGGGGAGTGAGCAGTTCTTC
d_gene: TRBD1; j_gene: TRBJ2-3; abundance: NA; v_gene: TRBV6-1; CDR3aa: CASSGLDRSTDTQYF; CDR3nt: TGTGCCAGCAGTGGACTGGACAGGAGCACAGATACGCAGTATTTT
d_gene: NA; j_gene: TRBJ2-3; abundance: NA; v_gene: TRBV4-1; CDR3aa: CASSQLGGGSTQYF; CDR3nt: TGCGCCAGCAGCCAACTTGGAGGGGGCTCTACGCAGTATTTT
d_gene: NA; j_gene: TRBJ2-3; abundance: NA; v_gene: TRBV29-1; CDR3aa: CSVPGTLARDTQYF; CDR3nt: TGCAGCGTCCCCGGGACACTAGCGAGAGATACGCAGTATTTT
d_gene: TRBD2; j_gene: TRBJ2-3; abundance: NA; v_gene: TRBV2; CDR3aa: CASDERGGTDTQYF; CDR3nt: TGTGCCAGCGATGAGCGGGGGGGCACAGATACGCAGTATTTT
d_gene: TRBD1; j_gene: TRBJ2-2; abundance: NA; v_gene: TRBV30; CDR3aa: CAWSTWGTVSNTGELFF; CDR3nt: TGTGCCTGGAGTACCTGGGGGACAGTATCGAACACCGGGGAGCTGTTTTTT
d_gene: NA; j_gene: TRBJ2-3; abundance: NA; v_gene: TRBV2; CDR3aa: CASSGHTSTDTQYF; CDR3nt: TGTGCCAGCAGTGGGCACACCAGCACAGATACGCAGTATTTT
d_gene: NA; j_gene: TRBJ2-5; abundance: NA; v_gene: TRBV7-9; CDR3aa: CASHDGSTRNPTQYF; CDR3nt: TGTGCCAGCCACGACGGGAGCACCCGAAACCCTACCCAGTACTTC
d_gene: NA; j_gene: TRBJ1-5; abundance: NA; v_gene: TRBV7-9; CDR3aa: CASSFGAGESNQPQHF; CDR3nt: TGTGCCAGCAGCTTTGGGGCAGGGGAGTCGAATCAGCCCCAGCATTTT
d_gene: TRBD2; j_gene: TRBJ2-1; abundance: NA; v_gene: TRBV18; CDR3aa: CASSLLVAGVRNEQFF; CDR3nt: TGTGCCAGCTCACTACTAGTGGCGGGGGTTAGAAATGAGCAGTTCTTC
d_gene: TRBD2; j_gene: TRBJ2-3; abundance: NA; v_gene: TRBV4-2; CDR3aa: CASSQPLAGAADTQYF; CDR3nt: TGTGCCAGCAGCCAACCTCTAGCGGGGGCGGCGGATACGCAGTATTTT
d_gene: NA; j_gene: TRBJ2-7; abundance: NA; v_gene: TRBV28; CDR3aa: CASSSVGGFDYEQYF; CDR3nt: TGTGCCAGCAGTAGTGTTGGGGGGTTCGACTACGAGCAGTACTTC
d_gene: TRBD1; j_gene: TRBJ2-4; abundance: once; v_gene: TRBV29-1; CDR3aa: CSVYGQGAAKNIQYF; CDR3nt: TGCAGCGTTTATGGACAGGGGGCGGCCAAAAACATTCAGTACTTC
d_gene: TRBD1; j_gene: TRBJ2-1; abundance: NA; v_gene: TRBV13; CDR3aa: CASTWGRTGINEQFF; CDR3nt: TGTGCCAGCACCTGGGGCAGGACAGGGATCAATGAGCAGTTCTTC
d_gene: TRBD1; j_gene: TRBJ1-1; abundance: NA; v_gene: TRBV6-4; CDR3aa: CASSDVTGGLNTEAFF; CDR3nt: TGTGCCAGCAGTGACGTCACAGGGGGACTGAACACTGAAGCTTTCTTT
d_gene: NA; j_gene: TRBJ2-3; abundance: NA; v_gene: TRBV5-6; CDR3aa: CASSTLPAATQYF; CDR3nt: TGTGCCAGCAGCACGCTACCGGCGGCTACGCAGTATTTT
d_gene: NA; j_gene: TRBJ1-1; abundance: NA; v_gene: TRBV18; CDR3aa: CASSPPLTGMNTEAFF; CDR3nt: TGTGCCAGCTCACCACCCCTCACAGGGATGAACACTGAAGCTTTCTTT
d_gene: TRBD1; j_gene: TRBJ1-2; abundance: NA; v_gene: TRBV4-1; CDR3aa: CASSRLPDRDYGYTF; CDR3nt: TGCGCCAGCAGCCGATTACCGGACAGGGACTATGGCTACACCTTC
d_gene: TRBD1; j_gene: TRBJ1-5; abundance: NA; v_gene: TRBV7-9; CDR3aa: CASSLGTGGFQPQHF; CDR3nt: TGTGCCAGCAGCTTAGGGACAGGGGGCTTTCAGCCCCAGCATTTT
d_gene: NA; j_gene: TRBJ2-3; abundance: NA; v_gene: TRBV10-1; CDR3aa: CASSEGGTVRGTQYF; CDR3nt: TGCGCCAGCAGTGAAGGAGGGACAGTGCGAGGTACGCAGTATTTT
d_gene: NA; j_gene: TRBJ2-5; abundance: NA; v_gene: TRBV7-9; CDR3aa: CASRLGGDRLRLYF; CDR3nt: TGTGCCAGCAGATTAGGGGGGGACAGATTAAGACTGTACTTC
d_gene: TRBD2; j_gene: TRBJ2-1; abundance: NA; v_gene: TRBV19; CDR3aa: CASVTSGGNNEQFF; CDR3nt: TGTGCCAGCGTTACTAGCGGGGGGAACAATGAGCAGTTCTTC
d_gene: NA; j_gene: TRBJ1-6; abundance: NA; v_gene: TRBV2; CDR3aa: CASSLGLPQTYNSPLHF; CDR3nt: TGTGCCAGCAGTCTCGGACTGCCCCAAACCTATAATTCACCCCTCCACTTT
d_gene: NA; j_gene: TRBJ2-7; abundance: NA; v_gene: TRBV27; CDR3aa: CASSSLDNYEQYF; CDR3nt: TGTGCCAGCAGTTCGCTCGACAACTACGAGCAGTACTTC
d_gene: TRBD1; j_gene: TRBJ2-7; abundance: NA; v_gene: TRBV7-2; CDR3aa: CASSSGGPYEQYF; CDR3nt: TGTGCCAGCAGCTCAGGGGGCCCCTACGAGCAGTACTTC
d_gene: TRBD2; j_gene: TRBJ2-7; abundance: NA; v_gene: TRBV5-1; CDR3aa: CASSLGGTSLREQYF; CDR3nt: TGCGCCAGCAGCTTGGGAGGGACTAGCCTGCGGGAGCAGTACTTC
d_gene: TRBD1; j_gene: TRBJ1-2; abundance: NA; v_gene: TRBV30; CDR3aa: CAWRRGGDGYTF; CDR3nt: TGTGCCTGGAGAAGAGGGGGCGATGGCTACACCTTC
d_gene: NA; j_gene: TRBJ1-4; abundance: NA; v_gene: TRBV6-5; CDR3aa: CASSPRGAEKLFF; CDR3nt: TGTGCCAGCAGTCCCCGGGGAGCCGAAAAACTGTTTTTT